The source of this T cell receptor beta chain is a study of patients and donors after allogeneic stem cell transplantation (dated by TCRdb to about 2020). Library creation used RT-PCR. Data came from a NextSeq 550. TCRdb applied fastp at Q25 and MiXCR to the public reads, then kept only in-frame beta chains. Each record represents a unique CDR3 protein, reported with the most common genes and DNA among its rows. For this sample there are some 92,000 distinct CDR3 sequences; 40% to 60% appear just once. Of the sample, 60% to 65% falls within the top ten clones. The CDR1 and CDR2 encoded by the germline V gene are MDHEN and SYDVKM. The CDR3 holds 15 amino acids from the cysteine to the phenylalanine. Only the CDR3 DNA is retained, 45 bases long and in frame from the first base. The germline V and J ends show losses of 6 bases and 1 base respectively, and no gene match explains 7 bases of the junction.

This clonotype was recorded a few times. No cognate antigen has been identified for it. Per-base qualities were not stored, and no clone one base away is much larger. The chain employs TRBV28 and TRBJ1-1, and 8 junction bases match TRBD1. The receptor comes from a human donor who was either an allogeneic HSCT recipient or a stem cell or donor lymphocyte infusion donor (not recorded which). It is not recorded whose cells these are; they may come from a transplant donor. Specimen: blood, either unsorted or a sorted T cell fraction (not recorded which). The DNA reads TGTGCCAGCAGCTCCTCCGGACAGGGGAACACTGAAGCTTTCTTT. This is translated as CASSSSGQGNTEAFF.